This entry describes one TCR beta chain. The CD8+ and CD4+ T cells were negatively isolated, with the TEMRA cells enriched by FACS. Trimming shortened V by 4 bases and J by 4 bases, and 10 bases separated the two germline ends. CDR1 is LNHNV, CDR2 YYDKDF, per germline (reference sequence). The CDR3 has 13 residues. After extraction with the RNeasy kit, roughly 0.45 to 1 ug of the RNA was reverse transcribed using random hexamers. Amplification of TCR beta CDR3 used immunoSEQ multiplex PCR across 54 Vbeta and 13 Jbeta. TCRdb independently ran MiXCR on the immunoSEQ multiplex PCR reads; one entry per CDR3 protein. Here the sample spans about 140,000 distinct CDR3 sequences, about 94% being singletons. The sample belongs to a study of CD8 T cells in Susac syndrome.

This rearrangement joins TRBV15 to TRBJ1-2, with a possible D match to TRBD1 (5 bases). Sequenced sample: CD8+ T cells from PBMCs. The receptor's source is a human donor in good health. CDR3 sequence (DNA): TGTGCCACCAGCACCCGGGACGGCTATGGCTACACCTTC. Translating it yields CATSTRDGYGYTF. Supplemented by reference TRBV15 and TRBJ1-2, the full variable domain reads DAMVIQNPRYQVTQFGKPVTLSCSQTLNHNVMYWYQQKSSQAPKLLFHYYDKDFNNEADTPDNFQSRRPNTSFCFLDIRSPGLGDTAMYLCATSTRDGYGYTFGSGTRLTVV.